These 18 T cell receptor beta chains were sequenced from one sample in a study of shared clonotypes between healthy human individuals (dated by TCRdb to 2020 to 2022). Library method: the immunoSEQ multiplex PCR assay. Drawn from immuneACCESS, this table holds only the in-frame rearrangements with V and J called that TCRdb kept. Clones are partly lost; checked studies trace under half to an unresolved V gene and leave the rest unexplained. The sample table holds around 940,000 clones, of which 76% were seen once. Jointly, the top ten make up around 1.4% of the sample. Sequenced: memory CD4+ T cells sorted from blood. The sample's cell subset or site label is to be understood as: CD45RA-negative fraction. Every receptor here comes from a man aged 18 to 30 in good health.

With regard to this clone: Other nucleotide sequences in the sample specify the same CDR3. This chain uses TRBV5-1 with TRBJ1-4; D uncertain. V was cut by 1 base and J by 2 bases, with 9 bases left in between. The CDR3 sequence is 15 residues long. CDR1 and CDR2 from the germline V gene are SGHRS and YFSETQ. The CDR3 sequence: CASSLRPSTNEKLFF. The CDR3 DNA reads TGCGCCAGCAGCTTGCGTCCGTCTACTAATGAAAAACTGTTTTTT. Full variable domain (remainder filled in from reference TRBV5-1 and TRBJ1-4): KAGVTQTPRYLIKTRGQQVTLSCSPISGHRSVSWYQQTPGQGLQFLFEYFSETQRNKGNFPGRFSGRQFSNSRSEMNVSTLELGDSALYLCASSLRPSTNEKLFFGSGTQLSVL.

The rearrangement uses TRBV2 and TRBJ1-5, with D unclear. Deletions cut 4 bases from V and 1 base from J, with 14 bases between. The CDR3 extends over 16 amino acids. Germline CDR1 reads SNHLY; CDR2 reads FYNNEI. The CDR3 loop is CASSAPGVSSNQPQHF. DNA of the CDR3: TGTGCCAGCAGTGCCCCCGGGGTTTCGAGCAATCAGCCCCAGCATTTT.

In DNA form, the CDR3 reads TGTGCCCGAACCGGGACAGGGGAGCTCGGCTACACCTTC. Protein product: CARTGTGELGYTF. The rearrangement links TRBV19 to TRBJ1-2; 10 bases are shared with TRBD1. Germline V lookup: CDR1 LNHDA, CDR2 SQIVND (reference sequence). After removal of 11 bases from V and 8 bases from J, the junction contained 11 bases not matched to a gene. The CDR3 is 13 amino acids.

The CDR3 sequence: CASRNGGQPQHF. DNA of the CDR3: TGTGCCAGCAGGAACGGGGGACAGCCCCAGCATTTT. The gene calls are TRBV28 and TRBJ1-5; the D gene is possibly TRBD1 (5 bases). Germline V lookup: CDR1 MDHEN, CDR2 SYDVKM. The CDR3 is 12 residues long. V lost 6 bases and J 7 bases, leaving 10 bases between the germline ends.

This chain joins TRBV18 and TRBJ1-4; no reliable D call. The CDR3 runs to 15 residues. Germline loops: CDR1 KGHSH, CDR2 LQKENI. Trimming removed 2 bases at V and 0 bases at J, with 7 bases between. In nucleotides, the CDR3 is TGTGCCAGCTCACCAAGGACGGCAACTAATGAAAAACTGTTTTTT. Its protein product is CASSPRTATNEKLFF.

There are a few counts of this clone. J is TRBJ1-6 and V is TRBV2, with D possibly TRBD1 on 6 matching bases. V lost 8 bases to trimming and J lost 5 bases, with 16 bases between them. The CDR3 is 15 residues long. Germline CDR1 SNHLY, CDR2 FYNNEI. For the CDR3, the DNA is TGTGCCAGCTCCCGGGGGGGGCGGAATAATTCACCCCTCCACTTT. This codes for CASSRGGRNNSPLHF.

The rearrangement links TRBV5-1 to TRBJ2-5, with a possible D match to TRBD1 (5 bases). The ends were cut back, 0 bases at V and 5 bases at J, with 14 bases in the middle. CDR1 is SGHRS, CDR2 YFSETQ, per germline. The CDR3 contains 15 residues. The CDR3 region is CASSLATQGVETQYF. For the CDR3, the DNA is TGCGCCAGCAGCTTGGCCACTCAGGGTGTGGAGACCCAGTACTTC.

DNA for the CDR3: TGTGCCAGCAGCGGAAAAGGGGGGGCAGCGAACACCGGGGAGCTGTTTTTT. The encoded protein is CASSGKGGAANTGELFF. The chain recombines TRBV13 with TRBJ2-2; TRBD2 might be the D (7 bases). There are 17 residues in the CDR3. Germline lookup yields CDR1 PRHDT and CDR2 FYEKMQ (reference sequence). V gave up 5 bases and J gave up 0 bases, with 16 bases separating them.

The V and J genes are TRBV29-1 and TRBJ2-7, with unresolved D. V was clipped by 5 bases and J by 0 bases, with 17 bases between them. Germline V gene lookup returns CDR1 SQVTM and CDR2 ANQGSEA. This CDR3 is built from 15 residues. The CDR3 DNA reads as TGCAGCGTTTCGAAAGGCACTCTCAGCTCCTACGAGCAGTACTTC. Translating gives CSVSKGTLSSYEQYF.

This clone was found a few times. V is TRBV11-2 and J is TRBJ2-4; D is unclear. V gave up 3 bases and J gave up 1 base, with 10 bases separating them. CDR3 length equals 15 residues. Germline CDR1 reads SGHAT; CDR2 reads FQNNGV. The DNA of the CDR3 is TGTGCCAGCAGCTTCGGATCTCGGGCCAAAAACATTCAGTACTTC. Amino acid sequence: CASSFGSRAKNIQYF.

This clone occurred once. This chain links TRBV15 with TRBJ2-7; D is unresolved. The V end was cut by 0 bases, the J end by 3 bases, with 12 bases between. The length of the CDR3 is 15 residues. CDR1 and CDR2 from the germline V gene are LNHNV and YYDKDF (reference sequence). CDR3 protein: CATSRELSVSYEQYF. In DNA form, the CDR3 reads TGTGCCACCAGCAGAGAATTATCAGTGAGCTACGAGCAGTACTTC.

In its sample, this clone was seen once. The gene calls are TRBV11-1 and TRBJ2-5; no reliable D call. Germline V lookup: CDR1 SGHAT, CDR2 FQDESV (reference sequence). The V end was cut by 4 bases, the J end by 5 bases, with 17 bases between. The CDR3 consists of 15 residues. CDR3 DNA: TGTGCCAGCAGCTGGTTAACCGTCGGAAGGGAGACCCAGTACTTC. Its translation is CASSWLTVGRETQYF.

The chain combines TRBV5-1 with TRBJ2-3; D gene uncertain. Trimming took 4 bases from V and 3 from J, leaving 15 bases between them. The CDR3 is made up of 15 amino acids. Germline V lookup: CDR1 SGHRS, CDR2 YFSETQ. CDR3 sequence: CASSLEPTATDTQYF. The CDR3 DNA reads TGCGCCAGCAGCCTGGAGCCAACAGCGACAGATACGCAGTATTTT.

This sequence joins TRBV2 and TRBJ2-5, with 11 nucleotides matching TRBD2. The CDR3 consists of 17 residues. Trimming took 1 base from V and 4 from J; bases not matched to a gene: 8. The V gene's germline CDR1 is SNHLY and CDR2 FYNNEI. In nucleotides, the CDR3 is TGTGCCAGCAGTGAAGGTACTAGCGGGAGAATGAGAGAGACCCAGTACTTC. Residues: CASSEGTSGRMRETQYF.

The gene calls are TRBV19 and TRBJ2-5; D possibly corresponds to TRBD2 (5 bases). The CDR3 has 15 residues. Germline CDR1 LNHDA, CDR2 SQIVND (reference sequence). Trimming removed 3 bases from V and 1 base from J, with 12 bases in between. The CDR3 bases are TGTGCCAGTAGTATTACGGGAACGGGCCAAGAGACCCAGTACTTC. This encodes CASSITGTGQETQYF. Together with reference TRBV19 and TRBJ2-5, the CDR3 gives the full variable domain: DGGITQSPKYLFRKEGQNVTLSCEQNLNHDAMYWYRQDPGQGLRLIYYSQIVNDFQKGDIAEGYSVSREKKESFPLTVTSAQKNPTAFYLCASSITGTGQETQYFGPGTRLLVL.

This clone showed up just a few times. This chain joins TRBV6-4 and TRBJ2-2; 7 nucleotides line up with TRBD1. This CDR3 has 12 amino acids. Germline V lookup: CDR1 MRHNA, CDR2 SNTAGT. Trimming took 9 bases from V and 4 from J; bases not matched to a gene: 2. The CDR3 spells CASSGGTGELFF. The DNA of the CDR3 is TGTGCCAGTTCAGGGGGCACCGGGGAGCTGTTTTTT.

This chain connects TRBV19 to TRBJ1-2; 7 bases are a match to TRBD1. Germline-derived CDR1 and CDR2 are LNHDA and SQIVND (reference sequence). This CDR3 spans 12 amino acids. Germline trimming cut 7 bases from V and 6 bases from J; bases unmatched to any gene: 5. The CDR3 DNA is TGTGCCAGTACTACCACAGGGGATGGCTACACCTTC. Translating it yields CASTTTGDGYTF.

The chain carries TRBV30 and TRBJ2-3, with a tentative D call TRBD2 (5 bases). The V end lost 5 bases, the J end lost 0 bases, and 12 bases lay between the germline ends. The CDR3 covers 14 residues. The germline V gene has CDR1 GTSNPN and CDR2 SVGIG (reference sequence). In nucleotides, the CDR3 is TGTGCCTGGCGAGCGGTCACTAGCACAGATACGCAGTATTTT. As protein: CAWRAVTSTDTQYF.